This T cell receptor (beta chain) derives from a study of multiple sclerosis patients with progressive multifocal leukoencephalopathy. Time point defined: before natalizumab initiation. All patients had prior interferon beta, and all PML patients were female. The T0 samples predate the first natalizumab infusion. This clone has a handful of counts. Its specificity is unknown. General study results and limits: Expanded clones at PML onset predated and persisted through natalizumab therapy.

CDR1 and CDR2 (germline): SGHTA, FQGTGA. The trim removed 2 bases at V and 7 bases at J, leaving 2 bases unmatched. The CDR3 has 15 residues. Produced via immunoSEQ multiplex PCR; TCRdb's table is partial and in-frame only. Of 25,000 to 30,000 clones in the sample, more than 75% were seen once. The V gene is TRBV7-3, the J gene TRBJ2-2, with 12 positions matching TRBD1. The sequence was obtained from a human donor with multiple sclerosis. Source material: PBMCs. The CDR3 coding sequence is TGTGCCAGCAGCTTAGGGACAGGGGGCAGCGGGGAGCTGTTTTTT. As protein: CASSLGTGGSGELFF.